This entry describes one T cell receptor (beta chain). This sample is part of a study of T cell changes during pregnancy in multiple sclerosis. The assay was immunoSEQ multiplex PCR, and TCRdb's table has in-frame clones only and misses some. Here the sample spans 10,000 or so clones, approximately 86% being singletons. Trimming at V came to 5 bases and at J to 4 bases, leaving 2 bases not matched to a gene. The CDR3 is 14 residues long. Per the germline V gene, CDR1 is SQVTM and CDR2 is ANQGSEA. The TCR comes from a female donor in good health, enrolled as a control in a pregnancy study. The chain couples TRBV29-1 to TRBJ2-2, with 12 bases aligning to TRBD1. Sequences were derived from CD8+ T cells from peripheral blood mononuclear cells, sampled in the third trimester of pregnancy. CDR3: CSVPGQGATGELFF. CDR3 bases: TGCAGCGTTCCGGGACAGGGGGCCACCGGGGAGCTGTTTTTT.